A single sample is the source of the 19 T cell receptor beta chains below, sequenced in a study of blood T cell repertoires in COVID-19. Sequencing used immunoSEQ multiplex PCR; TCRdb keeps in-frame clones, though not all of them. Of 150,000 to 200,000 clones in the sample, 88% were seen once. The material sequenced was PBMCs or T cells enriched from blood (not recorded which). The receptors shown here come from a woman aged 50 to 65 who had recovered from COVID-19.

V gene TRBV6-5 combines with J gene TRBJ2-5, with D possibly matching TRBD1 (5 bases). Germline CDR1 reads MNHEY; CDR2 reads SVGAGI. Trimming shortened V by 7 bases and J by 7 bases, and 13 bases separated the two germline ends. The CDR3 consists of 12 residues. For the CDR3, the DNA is TGTGCCAGCATCTCTGGGGCTAGGACCCAGTACTTC. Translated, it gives CASISGARTQYF.

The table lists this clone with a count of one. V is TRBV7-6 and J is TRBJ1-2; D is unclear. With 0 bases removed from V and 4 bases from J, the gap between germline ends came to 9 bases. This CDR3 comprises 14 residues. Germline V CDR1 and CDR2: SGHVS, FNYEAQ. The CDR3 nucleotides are TGTGCCAGCAGCTTAGCGAGTTCGGGCTATGGCTACACCTTC. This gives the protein CASSLASSGYGYTF.

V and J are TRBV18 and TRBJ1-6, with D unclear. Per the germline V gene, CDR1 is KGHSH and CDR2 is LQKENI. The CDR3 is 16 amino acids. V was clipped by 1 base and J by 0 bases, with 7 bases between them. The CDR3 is CASSPHPSSYNSPLHF. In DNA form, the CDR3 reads TGTGCCAGCTCACCACATCCGAGCTCCTATAATTCACCCCTCCACTTT.

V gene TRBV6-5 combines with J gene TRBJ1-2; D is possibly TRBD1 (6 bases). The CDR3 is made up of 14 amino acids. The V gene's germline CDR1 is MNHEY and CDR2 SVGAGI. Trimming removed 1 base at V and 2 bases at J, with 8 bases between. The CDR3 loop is CASSYLDRNYGYTF. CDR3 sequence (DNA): TGTGCCAGCAGTTACTTGGACAGAAACTATGGCTACACCTTC.

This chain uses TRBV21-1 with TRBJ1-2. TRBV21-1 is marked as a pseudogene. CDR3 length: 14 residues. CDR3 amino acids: CASIRRRLYYGYTF. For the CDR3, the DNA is TGTGCCAGCATCAGACGGAGGCTTTACTATGGCTACACCTTC.

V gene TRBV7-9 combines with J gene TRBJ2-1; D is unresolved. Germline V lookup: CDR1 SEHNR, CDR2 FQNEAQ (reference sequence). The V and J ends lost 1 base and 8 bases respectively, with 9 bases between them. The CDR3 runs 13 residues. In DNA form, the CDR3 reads TGTGCCAGCAGCTTAGTTCAGGTCCATGAGCAGTTCTTC. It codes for CASSLVQVHEQFF.

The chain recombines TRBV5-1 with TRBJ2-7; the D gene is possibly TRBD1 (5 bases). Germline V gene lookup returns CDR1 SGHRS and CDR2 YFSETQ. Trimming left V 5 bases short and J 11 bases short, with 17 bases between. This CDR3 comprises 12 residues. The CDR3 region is CASSLMQGWKYF. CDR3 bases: TGCGCCAGCAGTTTGATGCAGGGATGGAAGTACTTC.

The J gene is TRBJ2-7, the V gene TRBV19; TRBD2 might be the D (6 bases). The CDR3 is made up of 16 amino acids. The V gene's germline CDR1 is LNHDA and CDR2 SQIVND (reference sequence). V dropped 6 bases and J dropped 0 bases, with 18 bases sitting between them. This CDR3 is CASSKGPGLASYEQYF. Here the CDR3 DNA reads TGTGCCAGTAGCAAAGGACCGGGACTGGCCTCCTACGAGCAGTACTTC.

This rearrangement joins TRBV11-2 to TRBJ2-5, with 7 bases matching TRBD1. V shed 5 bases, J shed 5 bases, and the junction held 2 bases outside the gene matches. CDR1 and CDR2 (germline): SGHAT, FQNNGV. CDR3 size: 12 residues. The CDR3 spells CASSMTGETQYF. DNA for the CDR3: TGTGCCAGCAGCATGACAGGGGAGACCCAGTACTTC.

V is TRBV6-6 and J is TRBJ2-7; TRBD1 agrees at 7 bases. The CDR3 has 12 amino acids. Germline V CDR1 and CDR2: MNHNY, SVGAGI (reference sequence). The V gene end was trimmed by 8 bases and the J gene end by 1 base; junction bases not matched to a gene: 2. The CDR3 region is CASSRGSYEQYF. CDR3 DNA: TGTGCCAGCTCCAGGGGGTCCTACGAGCAGTACTTC.

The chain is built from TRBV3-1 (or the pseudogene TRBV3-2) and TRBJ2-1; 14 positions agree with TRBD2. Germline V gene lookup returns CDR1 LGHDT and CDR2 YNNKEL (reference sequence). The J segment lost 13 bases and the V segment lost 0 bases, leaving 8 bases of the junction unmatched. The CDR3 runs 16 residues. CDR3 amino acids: CASSQDLRLAGGTQFF. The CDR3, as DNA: TGTGCCAGCAGCCAAGATCTAAGACTAGCGGGGGGGACCCAGTTCTTC.

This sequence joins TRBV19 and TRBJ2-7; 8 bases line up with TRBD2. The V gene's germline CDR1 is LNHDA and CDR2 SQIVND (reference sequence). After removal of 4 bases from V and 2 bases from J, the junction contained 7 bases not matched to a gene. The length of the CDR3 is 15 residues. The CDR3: CASSSGTSLAYEQYF. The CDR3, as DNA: TGTGCCAGTAGTAGCGGGACTAGTCTCGCCTACGAGCAGTACTTC. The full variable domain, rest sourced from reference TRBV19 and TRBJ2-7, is DGGITQSPKYLFRKEGQNVTLSCEQNLNHDAMYWYRQDPGQGLRLIYYSQIVNDFQKGDIAEGYSVSREKKESFPLTVTSAQKNPTAFYLCASSSGTSLAYEQYFGPGTRLTVT.

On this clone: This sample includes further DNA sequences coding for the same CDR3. Here the CDR3 DNA reads TGTGCCACCTCAGACAGGGGAAACACCGGGGAGCTGTTTTTT. Translated, it gives CATSDRGNTGELFF. The V call is TRBV24-1, the J call TRBJ2-2; 8 nucleotides agree with TRBD1. Germline-derived CDR1 and CDR2 are KGHDR and SFDVKD. The CDR3 has 14 amino acids. Trimming took 9 bases from V and 2 from J; bases not matched to a gene: 4.

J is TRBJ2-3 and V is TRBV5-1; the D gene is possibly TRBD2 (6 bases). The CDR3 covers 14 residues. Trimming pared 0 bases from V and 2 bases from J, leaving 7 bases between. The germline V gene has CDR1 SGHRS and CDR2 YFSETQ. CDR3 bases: TGCGCCAGCAGCTTGGGACTAGACACAGATACGCAGTATTTT. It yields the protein CASSLGLDTDTQYF.

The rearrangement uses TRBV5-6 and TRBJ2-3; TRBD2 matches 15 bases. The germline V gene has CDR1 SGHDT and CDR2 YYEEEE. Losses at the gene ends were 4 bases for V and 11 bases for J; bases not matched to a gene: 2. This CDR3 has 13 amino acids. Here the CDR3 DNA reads TGTGCCAGCAGCCCGGGACTAGCGGGGGGGCAGTATTTT. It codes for CASSPGLAGGQYF.

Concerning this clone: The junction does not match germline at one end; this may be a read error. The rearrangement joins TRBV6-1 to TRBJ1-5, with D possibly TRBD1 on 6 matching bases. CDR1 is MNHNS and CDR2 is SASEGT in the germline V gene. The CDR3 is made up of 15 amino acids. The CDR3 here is CASREGQFSNQPQHF. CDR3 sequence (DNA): TGTGCCAGCAGGGAAGGACAGTTTAGCAATCAGCCCCAGCATTTT.

The CDR3 DNA follows: TGCGCCAGCAGCTTTCCGGGACAGGGGGAAGAGACCCAGTACTTC. Translating it yields CASSFPGQGEETQYF. The chain recombines TRBV5-1 with TRBJ2-5; 11 positions agree with TRBD1. This CDR3 spans 15 amino acids. CDR1 and CDR2 (germline): SGHRS, YFSETQ. With V trimmed by 2 bases and J by 3 bases, 3 bases remained unmatched.

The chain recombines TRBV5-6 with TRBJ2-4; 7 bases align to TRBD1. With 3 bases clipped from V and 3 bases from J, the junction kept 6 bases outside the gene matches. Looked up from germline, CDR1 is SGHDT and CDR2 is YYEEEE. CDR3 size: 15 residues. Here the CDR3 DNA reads TGTGCCAGCAGCTATACTCAGGGGGACAAAAACATTCAGTACTTC. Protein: CASSYTQGDKNIQYF.

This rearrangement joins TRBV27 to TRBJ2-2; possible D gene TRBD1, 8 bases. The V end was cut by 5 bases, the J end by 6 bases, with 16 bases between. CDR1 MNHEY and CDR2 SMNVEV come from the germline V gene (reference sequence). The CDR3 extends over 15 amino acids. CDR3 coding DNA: TGTGCCAGCAGTAGCGGGACAGGCCTCTCCGGGGAGCTGTTTTTT. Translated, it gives CASSSGTGLSGELFF.